Below, 28 T cell receptor beta chains from the same sample are listed, as sequenced in a study of T cells in narcolepsy. Libraries were prepared by immunoSEQ multiplex PCR; TCRdb keeps only in-frame clonotypes and omits some of them. The table has approximately 35,000 clones, less than 90% seen once. Sample: memory (CD45RA-) CD4+ T cells from blood. All receptors come from a human donor in good health.

J is TRBJ2-7 and V is TRBV6-6; no definite D call. The CDR3 sequence is 14 residues long. Trimming pared 2 bases from V and 0 bases from J, leaving 8 bases between. Germline V gene lookup returns CDR1 MNHNY and CDR2 SVGAGI (reference sequence). CDR3 loop: CASSYAQFSYEQYF. The CDR3 DNA reads as TGTGCCAGCAGTTACGCTCAGTTCTCCTACGAGCAGTACTTC.

In regard to this clone: The same CDR3 is also encoded by other DNA sequences in this sample. This rearrangement joins TRBV5-6 to TRBJ1-5; the match to TRBD1 covers 7 bases. Losses at the gene ends were 4 bases for V and 2 bases for J; bases not matched to a gene: 6. The CDR3 runs 15 residues. Per germline, CDR1 SGHDT and CDR2 YYEEEE. The CDR3 reads CASSRQGRGNQPQHF. CDR3 bases: TGTGCCAGCAGCCGACAGGGTAGAGGCAATCAGCCCCAGCATTTT.

The chain employs TRBV28 and TRBJ2-5, with D possibly being TRBD1 (6 bases). The J call may be faulty, since TRBJ2-7 better matches the DNA end. Germline lookup yields CDR1 MDHEN and CDR2 SYDVKM. There are 13 residues in the CDR3. CDR3 nucleotides: TGTGCCAGCAGCCCGGGACACGCCTACGAGCAGTACTTC. Its protein is CASSPGHAYEQYF.

The V call is TRBV10-3, the J call TRBJ2-5; 7 nucleotides align to TRBD1. This CDR3 contains 13 residues. CDR1 is ENHRY, CDR2 SYGVKD, per germline. The junction had 7 bases not matched to a gene; V was cut back by 7 bases and J by 5 bases. The CDR3 loop reads CAITQGERETQYF. CDR3 nucleotide sequence: TGTGCCATCACGCAGGGGGAACGCGAGACCCAGTACTTC.

V is TRBV15 and J is TRBJ2-7, with 9 nucleotides matching TRBD1. CDR1 and CDR2 (germline): LNHNV, YYDKDF (reference sequence). The CDR3 consists of 15 residues. V shed 5 bases, J shed 2 bases, and the junction held 7 bases outside the gene matches. The CDR3 nucleotides read TGTGCCACCAGCGGGTCGGACAGGGGTGCCTACGAGCAGTACTTC. The encoded protein is CATSGSDRGAYEQYF.

The V and J genes are TRBV11-2 and TRBJ2-2; 14 nucleotides agree with TRBD2. Germline CDR1 reads SGHAT; CDR2 reads FQNNGV. V dropped 6 bases and J dropped 7; count of bases not matched to a gene: 13. The CDR3 length is 18 residues. The chain's CDR3 is CASRNPRLAGGPGGELFF. CDR3 coding DNA: TGTGCCAGCAGGAATCCCCGACTAGCGGGGGGGCCAGGCGGGGAGCTGTTTTTT.

This chain links TRBV7-2 with TRBJ2-5; TRBD2 matches at 9 bases. The ends lost 2 bases at V and 2 bases at J; junction bases unmatched: 6. There are 16 residues in the CDR3. Germline CDR1 SGHTA, CDR2 FQGNSA. This CDR3 reads CASSLSGGGGQETQYF. The CDR3 nucleotides read TGTGCCAGCAGCTTATCAGGCGGGGGGGGACAAGAGACCCAGTACTTC.

The genes are TRBV4-1 and TRBJ2-1, with TRBD2 matching over 10 bases. Germline values: CDR1 MGHRA, CDR2 YSYEKL. Unmatched junction bases numbered 10, after V lost 4 bases and J lost 4 bases. The CDR3 is 17 residues long. CDR3: CASSRGGLAGAYNEQFF. DNA of the CDR3: TGCGCCAGCAGCCGCGGGGGCCTAGCGGGGGCTTACAATGAGCAGTTCTTC.

The chain couples TRBV7-2 to TRBJ2-4; 8 bases align to TRBD2. There are 19 residues in the CDR3. V gave up 0 bases and J gave up 0 bases; unmatched junction bases: 10. From germline, CDR1 is SGHTA and CDR2 FQGNSA. The CDR3, as DNA: TGTGCCAGCAGCTTAGCTGCAAGTAGCGGGGCCGTAGCCAAAAACATTCAGTACTTC. This encodes CASSLAASSGAVAKNIQYF.

V usage is TRBV6-1 and J usage is TRBJ1-2; tentative D call: TRBD1 (6 bases). This CDR3 is built from 13 residues. Germline-derived CDR1 and CDR2 are MNHNS and SASEGT. Trimming removed 9 bases from V and 7 bases from J, with 18 bases in between. The CDR3, as DNA: TGTGCCAGTGAACTTAGGGGGAGAGCTGGCTACACCTTC. Encoded protein: CASELRGRAGYTF.

V and J are TRBV6-1 and TRBJ2-2; D is uncertain. The ends were cut back, 4 bases at V and 5 bases at J, with 5 bases in the middle. The CDR3 covers 12 residues. The germline V gene encodes CDR1 MNHNS and CDR2 SASEGT. CDR3 DNA: TGTGCCAGCAGTGTCAATACCGGGGAGCTGTTTTTT. Translated: CASSVNTGELFF.

This chain joins TRBV7-2 and TRBJ1-2, with 10 bases lining up with TRBD1. Germline-derived CDR1 and CDR2 are SGHTA and FQGNSA. The V segment lost 7 bases and the J segment 8 bases; nucleotides outside the gene matches: 13. The CDR3 consists of 15 residues. The CDR3 here is CASTAWDRGLKGYTF. CDR3 in DNA: TGTGCCAGCACCGCCTGGGACAGGGGCTTGAAAGGCTACACCTTC.

V usage is TRBV19 and J usage is TRBJ1-2, with a tentative D call TRBD1 (5 bases). Trimming shortened V by 5 bases and J by 10 bases, and 11 bases separated the two germline ends. Germline CDR1 reads LNHDA; CDR2 reads SQIVND (reference sequence). CDR3 length: 11 residues. CDR3 region: CASSFGTAYTF. The CDR3 region has the DNA TGTGCCAGTAGTTTCGGGACGGCCTACACCTTC.

With regard to this clone: At one end, the junction sequence differs from germline, possibly due to a read error. The rearrangement uses TRBV9 and TRBJ1-3, with unresolved D. Germline V gives CDR1 SGDLS, CDR2 YYNGEE. CDR3 size: 15 residues. The CDR3 protein is CASSVAGFSENTIYF. DNA of the CDR3: TGTGCCAGCAGCGTAGCGGGGTTCTCTGAAAACACCATATATTTT.

This clone was counted between two and nine times. The chain combines TRBV6-6 with TRBJ2-7, with TRBD2 matching 7 bases. CDR3 length equals 14 residues. Trimming at V came to 2 bases and at J to 2 bases, leaving 3 bases not matched to a gene. Germline V gene lookup returns CDR1 MNHNY and CDR2 SVGAGI (reference sequence). The CDR3 nucleotides read TGTGCCAGCAGTTACGAGCGGGGAGCCTACGAGCAGTACTTC. This encodes CASSYERGAYEQYF.

This rearrangement joins TRBV5-4 to TRBJ2-3; D is perhaps TRBD2 (6 bases). Germline CDR1 and CDR2: SGHNT and YYREEE (reference sequence). The V gene lost 5 bases and the J gene lost 4 bases, with 8 bases spanning the gap. This CDR3 contains 12 residues. The CDR3: CASSASADTQYF. For the CDR3, the DNA is TGTGCCAGCAGTGCTAGCGCAGATACGCAGTATTTT.

The chain combines TRBV7-2 with TRBJ2-5, with D possibly TRBD1 on 6 matching bases. V lost 5 bases and J lost 5, with 18 bases in between. CDR1 SGHTA and CDR2 FQGNSA come from the germline V gene. CDR3 length equals 15 residues. CDR3 sequence reads: CASSPEVRDKETQYF. CDR3 nucleotides: TGTGCCAGCAGCCCAGAGGTGAGGGACAAGGAGACCCAGTACTTC. Full variable domain (rest looked up from reference TRBV7-2 and TRBJ2-5): GAGVSQSPSNKVTEKGKDVELRCDPISGHTALYWYRQSLGQGLEFLIYFQGNSAPDKSGLPSDRFSAERTGGSVSTLTIQRTQQEDSAVYLCASSPEVRDKETQYFGPGTRLLVL.

The chain uses TRBV4-2 and TRBJ2-1; possible D gene TRBD1, 5 bases. The CDR3 contains 14 residues. CDR1 is LGHNA and CDR2 is YNFKEQ in the germline V gene. Trimming shortened V by 0 bases and J by 6 bases, and 9 bases separated the two germline ends. The CDR3 sequence: CASSQDTDSNEQFF. CDR3 DNA sequence: TGTGCCAGCAGCCAAGATACCGACAGCAATGAGCAGTTCTTC.

This chain uses TRBV25-1 with TRBJ1-5; 7 positions match TRBD1. Germline V lookup: CDR1 MGHDK, CDR2 SYGVNS. With V trimmed by 4 bases and J by 2 bases, 2 bases remained unmatched. This CDR3 has 14 amino acids. The CDR3 reads CASSVTGGNQPQHF. CDR3 nucleotide sequence: TGTGCCAGCAGTGTAACAGGGGGCAATCAGCCCCAGCATTTT. Filled out from reference TRBV25-1 and TRBJ1-5, the complete variable domain reads EADIYQTPRYLVIGTGKKITLECSQTMGHDKMYWYQQDPGMELHLIHYSYGVNSTEKGDLSSESTVSRIRTEHFPLTLESARPSHTSQYLCASSVTGGNQPQHFGDGTRLSIL.

The chain carries TRBV5-4 and TRBJ2-7; D remains unclear. Between the trimmed V and J ends, which lost 0 bases and 3 bases, there was a span of 10 bases. Germline V gene lookup returns CDR1 SGHNT and CDR2 YYREEE (reference sequence). The CDR3 is made up of 14 amino acids. This CDR3 reads CASSLGAHSYEQYF. The CDR3 DNA sequence: TGTGCCAGCAGCTTGGGGGCTCACAGCTACGAGCAGTACTTC.

The rearrangement joins TRBV10-1 to TRBJ2-3; 10 nucleotides agree with TRBD2. Germline V gene sequence: CDR1 WNHNN, CDR2 SYGVQD (reference sequence). The CDR3 covers 15 residues. V was pared by 2 bases and J by 3 bases, with 2 bases of the junction left unmatched. Written as DNA, the CDR3 is TGCGCCAGCAGTGAGAAGCGGGGGGGAACAGATACGCAGTATTTT. Protein: CASSEKRGGTDTQYF.

CDR3 nucleotide sequence: TGTGCCAGCAGCCGAATACAGGGGGCGGATTACGAGCAGTACTTC. This encodes CASSRIQGADYEQYF. The J gene is TRBJ2-7, the V gene TRBV7-8; 9 bases are shared with TRBD1. Germline CDR1 reads SGHVS; CDR2 reads FQNEAQ. The CDR3 covers 15 residues. V shed 5 bases, J shed 4 bases, and the junction held 9 bases outside the gene matches.

V is TRBV6-1 and J is TRBJ1-1; D is unclear. The germline V and J ends were trimmed by 8 bases and 4 bases, with 14 bases remaining between them. Germline assignment: CDR1 MNHNS and CDR2 SASEGT. The CDR3 extends over 13 amino acids. CDR3 DNA: TGTGCCAGCTCCAGAGGGTTGGGCACTGAAGCTTTCTTT. Its translation: CASSRGLGTEAFF.

The rearrangement uses TRBV19 and TRBJ1-1; tentative D call: TRBD1 (5 bases). CDR1 and CDR2 from the germline V gene are LNHDA and SQIVND (reference sequence). Trimming pared 5 bases from V and 4 bases from J, leaving 17 bases between. This CDR3 is built from 15 residues. CDR3 coding DNA: TGTGCCAGTAGTGATTCATGGGGGTATAGCACTGAAGCTTTCTTT. This encodes CASSDSWGYSTEAFF.

The chain has TRBV6-6 and TRBJ2-3; D unresolved. The CDR3 contains 14 residues. Trimming left V 2 bases short and J 2 bases short, with 8 bases between. Germline-derived CDR1 and CDR2 are MNHNY and SVGAGI (reference sequence). CDR3 nucleotide sequence: TGTGCCAGCAGTTACGCGGTCTTCACAGATACGCAGTATTTT. This gives the protein CASSYAVFTDTQYF.

This chain joins TRBV4-3 and TRBJ2-7; no reliable D call. Trimming cost V 0 bases and J 4 bases, with 10 bases left between them. Germline V gene sequence: CDR1 LGHNA, CDR2 YSLEER. There are 14 residues in the CDR3. The CDR3 spells CASSQDPRTYEQYF. The CDR3 nucleotides read TGCGCCAGCAGCCAAGACCCGCGAACTTACGAGCAGTACTTC.

The chain has TRBV29-1 and TRBJ2-1; TRBD2 matches at 14 bases. This CDR3 contains 18 residues. J gave up 6 bases and V 4 bases, and 14 bases lay outside the gene matches. Per germline, CDR1 SQVTM and CDR2 ANQGSEA. The CDR3 region is CSVGLWTSGGFRGNEQFF. The CDR3 bases are TGCAGCGTTGGGTTGTGGACTAGCGGGGGGTTCCGGGGCAATGAGCAGTTCTTC.

The chain couples TRBV7-8 to TRBJ2-5; 8 bases are shared with TRBD2. CDR1 SGHVS and CDR2 FQNEAQ come from the germline V gene. J gave up 6 bases and V 1 base, and 10 bases lay outside the gene matches. This CDR3 has 16 residues. This CDR3 reads CASSLVGPSGSQTQYF. The CDR3 DNA sequence: TGTGCCAGCAGCTTAGTCGGTCCCAGCGGGAGTCAGACCCAGTACTTC. The full variable domain, completed using reference TRBV7-8 and TRBJ2-5, is GAGVSQSPRYKVAKRGQDVALRCDPISGHVSLFWYQQALGQGPEFLTYFQNEAQLDKSGLPSDRFFAERPEGSVSTLKIQRTQQEDSAVYLCASSLVGPSGSQTQYFGPGTRLLVL.